The 27 T cell receptor beta chains reported below all come from one sample, sequenced in a study of shared clonotypes between healthy human individuals. Method: immunoSEQ multiplex PCR; TCRdb's copy keeps in-frame clones and lacks some. The sample has a few hundred thousand clones; approximately 79% are singletons. Sequenced input: memory CD4+ T cells sorted from blood. The subset is: CD45RA-negative fraction. The receptors come from a man aged 25-40 years in good health.

This clone was counted once. The V call is TRBV19, the J call TRBJ1-5; D may be TRBD1 (5 bases). The germline gives CDR1 LNHDA, CDR2 SQIVND (reference sequence). V was pared by 7 bases and J by 6 bases, with 10 bases between. The CDR3 covers 12 residues. Here the CDR3 reads CASIGESQPQHF. CDR3 sequence (DNA): TGTGCCAGTATAGGGGAAAGTCAGCCCCAGCATTTT.

The chain joins TRBV2 to TRBJ2-5; D is unresolved. In germline, CDR1 is SNHLY, CDR2 FYNNEI. V was cut by 8 bases and J by 2 bases, with 12 bases left in between. The CDR3 runs to 13 residues. The chain's CDR3 is CASERAAQETQYF. In nucleotides, the CDR3 is TGTGCCAGCGAAAGGGCAGCTCAAGAGACCCAGTACTTC.

This clone was picked up a small number of times. Other DNA variants within this sample encode the same CDR3. The genes are TRBV5-1 and TRBJ2-3, with 9 bases matching TRBD2. In germline, CDR1 is SGHRS, CDR2 YFSETQ. Unmatched junction bases numbered 3, after V lost 1 base and J lost 0 bases. The CDR3 contains 16 residues. As DNA, the CDR3 is TGCGCCAGCAGCTTGCTAGCGGGGACGAGCACAGATACGCAGTATTTT. Translated, it gives CASSLLAGTSTDTQYF.

The V call is TRBV7-9, the J call TRBJ2-5; D gene uncertain. This CDR3 has 14 amino acids. With 5 bases removed from V and 2 bases from J, the gap between germline ends came to 12 bases. CDR1 is SEHNR and CDR2 is FQNEAQ in the germline V gene (reference sequence). CDR3 sequence: CASSERAAQETQYF. CDR3 DNA sequence: TGTGCCAGCAGCGAAAGGGCAGCTCAAGAGACCCAGTACTTC.

The V gene is TRBV9, the J gene TRBJ2-2; 9 bases map to TRBD2. CDR3 length: 15 amino acids. Per the germline V gene, CDR1 is SGDLS and CDR2 is YYNGEE. After removal of 0 bases from V and 7 bases from J, the junction contained 4 bases not matched to a gene. CDR3 protein: CASSVEAGGFGELFF. The CDR3 nucleotides read TGTGCCAGCAGCGTAGAGGCGGGAGGGTTCGGGGAGCTGTTTTTT. Full variable domain (missing parts from reference TRBV9 and TRBJ2-2): DSGVTQTPKHLITATGQRVTLRCSPRSGDLSVYWYQQSLDQGLQFLIQYYNGEERAKGNILERFSAQQFPDLHSELNLSSLELGDSALYFCASSVEAGGFGELFFGEGSRLTVL.

This clone was counted once. V and J are TRBV18 and TRBJ2-7; D gene unclear. Trimming took 3 bases from V and 9 from J, leaving 9 bases between them. Germline CDR1 is KGHSH and CDR2 is LQKENI. The CDR3 runs 11 residues. CDR3 amino acids: CASSPDIGQYF. CDR3 bases: TGTGCCAGCTCACCGGATATCGGGCAGTACTTC.

This clone was counted only a few times. This chain links TRBV11-3 with TRBJ2-1, with D unresolved. The CDR3 runs to 16 residues. V gave up 1 base and J gave up 4 bases, with 14 bases separating them. The V gene's germline CDR1 is SGHNT and CDR2 YENEEA. Here the CDR3 DNA reads TGTGCCAGCAGCTTAGCACTTAGGGCTACTTACAATGAGCAGTTCTTC. Protein: CASSLALRATYNEQFF.

The CDR3 sequence is CASSIVRGRGYTF. The CDR3 region has the DNA TGTGCCAGTAGTATCGTTCGAGGTCGAGGCTACACCTTC. This chain links TRBV19 with TRBJ1-2; D gene unclear. The ends were cut back, 3 bases at V and 8 bases at J, with 13 bases in the middle. From germline, CDR1 is LNHDA and CDR2 SQIVND (reference sequence). The CDR3 covers 13 residues. The complete variable domain, with remaining parts taken from reference TRBV19 and TRBJ1-2, reads DGGITQSPKYLFRKEGQNVTLSCEQNLNHDAMYWYRQDPGQGLRLIYYSQIVNDFQKGDIAEGYSVSREKKESFPLTVTSAQKNPTAFYLCASSIVRGRGYTFGSGTRLTVV.

The chain couples TRBV9 to TRBJ2-2; TRBD1 aligns across 7 bases. Per the germline V gene, CDR1 is SGDLS and CDR2 is YYNGEE. J lost 4 bases, V lost 1 base, and 7 bases had no gene match. The CDR3 is made up of 16 amino acids. CDR3 nucleotide sequence: TGTGCCAGCAGCGTAAACGACAGGGATCCCACCGGGGAGCTGTTTTTT. Its protein is CASSVNDRDPTGELFF. The full variable domain, in which reference TRBV9 and TRBJ2-2 provide the parts outside the CDR3, is DSGVTQTPKHLITATGQRVTLRCSPRSGDLSVYWYQQSLDQGLQFLIQYYNGEERAKGNILERFSAQQFPDLHSELNLSSLELGDSALYFCASSVNDRDPTGELFFGEGSRLTVL.

The V gene is TRBV27, the J gene TRBJ1-2; maybe TRBD1 (5 bases). The CDR3 is 12 amino acids. The V gene lost 8 bases and the J gene lost 3 bases, with 10 bases spanning the gap. Looked up from germline, CDR1 is MNHEY and CDR2 is SMNVEV (reference sequence). The chain's CDR3 is CASSRGDYGYTF. The DNA of the CDR3 is TGTGCCAGCTCCCGAGGGGACTATGGCTACACCTTC.

CDR3 coding DNA: TGTGCCAGCAGACGAAGGTGGGCTGAGGTAGCTCAGCCCCAGCATTTT. It translates to CASRRRWAEVAQPQHF. The rearrangement links TRBV27 to TRBJ1-5; D remains unclear. This CDR3 region has 16 residues. V shed 6 bases and J shed 6 bases, with 21 bases lying between them. Germline V gene sequence: CDR1 MNHEY, CDR2 SMNVEV (reference sequence).

A remark on this clone: The same CDR3 can be traced to other DNA sequences in this sample. The chain links TRBV5-4 to TRBJ2-2, with 12 bases lining up with TRBD1. There are 16 residues in the CDR3. The germline gives CDR1 SGHNT, CDR2 YYREEE (reference sequence). The V and J ends lost 2 bases and 7 bases, in that order; junction bases with no gene match: 6. CDR3 bases: TGTGCCAGCAGCTTACCGGGACAGGGGGCAGGCGGGGAGCTGTTTTTT. Its protein product is CASSLPGQGAGGELFF.

The chain is built from TRBV7-2 and TRBJ1-4, with TRBD1 matching over 8 bases. CDR1 SGHTA and CDR2 FQGNSA come from the germline V gene. V lost 2 bases to trimming and J lost 8 bases; unmatched junction nucleotides: 7. This CDR3 region has 15 residues. The CDR3 sequence is CASSLRGRGQEKLFF. CDR3 in DNA: TGTGCCAGCAGCTTAAGAGGCAGGGGGCAGGAAAAACTGTTTTTT.

This clone was detected only once. The chain combines TRBV10-3 with TRBJ2-1, with 10 bases lining up with TRBD2. The trim removed 10 bases at V and 6 bases at J, leaving 9 bases unmatched. CDR1 is ENHRY and CDR2 is SYGVKD in the germline V gene. The CDR3 consists of 14 residues. The chain's CDR3 is CATRIAGGGNEQFF. The CDR3, as DNA: TGTGCCACCCGGATAGCGGGAGGAGGCAATGAGCAGTTCTTC.

This chain uses TRBV5-1 with TRBJ2-2; tentatively, D is TRBD1 (5 bases). Germline CDR1 reads SGHRS; CDR2 reads YFSETQ. The CDR3 spans 13 residues. The V end lost 5 bases, the J end lost 4 bases, and 9 bases lay between the germline ends. In DNA, the CDR3 is TGCGCCAGCAGTAAGGGGTCCACCGGGGAGCTGTTTTTT. The encoded protein is CASSKGSTGELFF. The full variable domain, its missing parts supplied by reference TRBV5-1 and TRBJ2-2, is KAGVTQTPRYLIKTRGQQVTLSCSPISGHRSVSWYQQTPGQGLQFLFEYFSETQRNKGNFPGRFSGRQFSNSRSEMNVSTLELGDSALYLCASSKGSTGELFFGEGSRLTVL.

The rearrangement uses TRBV2 and TRBJ2-5; D is uncertain. CDR1 and CDR2 (germline): SNHLY, FYNNEI. The CDR3 length is 13 residues. V dropped 4 bases and J dropped 2 bases, with 8 bases sitting between them. CDR3 sequence (DNA): TGTGCCAGCAGTGTCGGCAGGCAAGAGACCCAGTACTTC. Residues: CASSVGRQETQYF.

The CDR3 sequence: CASSPVGNEQFF. DNA for the CDR3: TGTGCCAGCAGCCCCGTGGGCAATGAGCAGTTCTTC. This chain connects TRBV11-2 to TRBJ2-1; D gene unclear. This CDR3 spans 12 amino acids. V was trimmed by 5 bases and J by 6 bases, leaving 8 bases between them. Germline CDR1 SGHAT, CDR2 FQNNGV.

The V gene is TRBV13, the J gene TRBJ2-1; 12 nucleotides align to TRBD2. The V and J ends lost 5 bases and 4 bases, in that order; junction bases with no gene match: 6. Germline CDR1 reads PRHDT; CDR2 reads FYEKMQ (reference sequence). The CDR3 is 16 amino acids. CDR3 in amino acids: CASSPWTSGIYNEQFF. CDR3 bases: TGTGCCAGCAGCCCCTGGACTAGCGGGATATACAATGAGCAGTTCTTC.

The chain links TRBV10-3 to TRBJ1-1; D is possibly TRBD1 (5 bases). The V and J ends lost 4 bases and 3 bases respectively, with 9 bases between them. CDR1 and CDR2 (germline): ENHRY, SYGVKD. This CDR3 spans 13 amino acids. The CDR3 protein is CAISGGTYTEAFF. The DNA for the CDR3 is TGTGCCATCAGTGGCGGGACTTACACTGAAGCTTTCTTT.

This clone was detected only a few times. The chain uses TRBV11-2 and TRBJ2-3; D is unclear. V was clipped by 4 bases and J by 8 bases, with 13 bases between them. The CDR3 has 13 residues. Germline V gene lookup returns CDR1 SGHAT and CDR2 FQNNGV. The CDR3 protein is CASSSLTAGTQYF. CDR3 nucleotides: TGTGCCAGCAGCTCACTAACCGCCGGTACGCAGTATTTT.

The chain carries TRBV4-1 and TRBJ1-4; 7 nucleotides match TRBD1. This CDR3 spans 14 amino acids. Trimming at V came to 4 bases and at J to 6 bases, leaving 5 bases not matched to a gene. Germline values: CDR1 MGHRA, CDR2 YSYEKL. The CDR3 nucleotides read TGCGCCAGCAGCCCTTCAGGGGGGGATGAAAAACTGTTTTTT. It yields the protein CASSPSGGDEKLFF.

The chain carries TRBV2 and TRBJ2-2, with 11 bases lining up with TRBD2. With 6 bases clipped from V and 1 base from J, the junction kept 7 bases outside the gene matches. This CDR3 is 17 amino acids long. The germline V gene encodes CDR1 SNHLY and CDR2 FYNNEI. The CDR3 DNA reads as TGTGCCAGCAGGCGGACTAGCGGGCAGAAGAACACCGGGGAGCTGTTTTTT. Translation: CASRRTSGQKNTGELFF.

In its sample, this clone was seen a few times. The chain employs TRBV2 and TRBJ1-1; D gene unclear. The V end was cut by 2 bases, the J end by 9 bases, with 7 bases between. The CDR3 loop spans 11 amino acids. Germline CDR1 reads SNHLY; CDR2 reads FYNNEI. As DNA, the CDR3 is TGTGCCAGCAGTGAAAGCCAGAAAGCTTTCTTT. It is translated as CASSESQKAFF.

The chain links TRBV5-1 to TRBJ2-6; no reliable D call. In germline, CDR1 is SGHRS, CDR2 YFSETQ. V was trimmed by 2 bases and J by 0 bases, leaving 12 bases between them. This CDR3 contains 17 residues. This chain's CDR3 is CASSFESLGSGANVLTF. Here the CDR3 DNA reads TGCGCCAGCAGCTTTGAGTCCCTTGGCTCTGGGGCCAACGTCCTGACTTTC.

The J gene is TRBJ2-3, the V gene TRBV5-6; D is undetermined. V lost 0 bases and J 0 bases, leaving 8 bases between the germline ends. The CDR3 is 15 amino acids. Germline CDR1 SGHDT, CDR2 YYEEEE. CDR3 in DNA: TGTGCCAGCAGCTTGGCAGCTACAAGCACAGATACGCAGTATTTT. This encodes CASSLAATSTDTQYF.

The chain joins TRBV21-1 to TRBJ2-1; the listed D gene, TRBD2, was not tested against the DNA. TRBV21-1 is termed a pseudogene. The CDR3 has 16 amino acids. Written as DNA, the CDR3 is TGTGCCAGCAGCAAAATCCTAGCGGGAGTATTATATGAGCAGTTCTTC. Translated, it gives CASSKILAGVLYEQFF.

This sequence joins TRBV11-2 and TRBJ2-7; TRBD2 might be the D (5 bases). The V and J ends lost 2 bases and 0 bases respectively, with 14 bases between them. The CDR3 covers 16 residues. Germline V gives CDR1 SGHAT, CDR2 FQNNGV. The CDR3 nucleotides read TGTGCCAGCAGCTTAACACACGGTGGGAGCTCCTACGAGCAGTACTTC. Protein sequence: CASSLTHGGSSYEQYF.